The clone carrying this T cell receptor (beta chain) came up a few times. Antigen: not known. The adjacent lung that was sampled lay at least 2 cm from the tumor margin and showed no atypia. Using immunoSEQ multiplex PCR, the repertoire was profiled, and TCRdb retains in-frame clones only, with some absent. This sample carries 1,500 to 2,000 clones, 20% to 25% of them seen once, and the ten largest clones take approximately 8.3%. The trim removed 3 bases at V and 0 bases at J, leaving 8 bases unmatched. There are 17 residues in the CDR3. CDR1 and CDR2 from the germline V gene are SGHNT and YENEEA. The sample originates from a study of T cells in localized non-small cell lung cancer. Findings and limits, study-wide: Analysis by sequencing included only one tumor region, so heterogeneity remains possible. Uninvolved neighboring lung showed the greatest T cell clonality, exceeding tumor. A median approximately 59 of the top 100 tumor clones appeared in adjacent lung.

This specimen was normal lung tissue next to the tumor, taken before any cancer treatment. The chain carries TRBV11-3 and TRBJ1-5; 7 bases agree with TRBD1. The sequence derives from a woman between 40 and 69 years old with stage I lung adenocarcinoma. In nucleotides, the CDR3 is TGTGCCAGCAGCTTCTGGACAGGTTCCACTAGCAATCAGCCCCAGCATTTT. This translates into CASSFWTGSTSNQPQHF.